Below, 8 T cell receptor beta chains from the same sample are listed, as sequenced in a study of T cells in Graves' hyperthyroidism and ophthalmopathy. Amplification of TCR beta CDR3 regions was performed using RNA transcripts as template. TCR CDR3 underwent first-round RT-PCR with the HTBI primer set. From the multiplex PCR reads, TCRdb called clonotypes with MiXCR, one entry per CDR3 protein. Among approximately 690,000 distinct CDR3 sequences listed, 14% were seen once. The sequencing input was blood. The receptors here all came from a woman aged 45-65 years with Graves' ophthalmopathy.

This clonotype appeared a few times. The chain links TRBV12-5 to TRBJ2-1; D gene uncertain. The V end was cut by 3 bases, the J end by 1 base, with 7 bases between. This CDR3 contains 14 residues. Germline V gives CDR1 LGHNT, CDR2 FRNRAP. CDR3 DNA: TGTGCTAGTGGTTTATCGGCTTCCTACAATGAGCAGTTCTTC. Protein product: CASGLSASYNEQFF.

On this clonotype: A much more abundant neighbour one base away suggests this may be a read error. The rearrangement joins TRBV7-9 to TRBJ2-7; 7 bases map to TRBD2. In germline, CDR1 is SEHNR, CDR2 FQNEAQ (reference sequence). The CDR3 spans 13 residues. With 1 base clipped from V and 4 bases from J, the junction kept 1 base outside the gene matches. CDR3 protein: CASSLERDYEQYF. The CDR3 DNA follows: TGTGCCAGCAGCTTAGAGCGGGATTACGAGCAGTACTTC.

This clonotype was counted ten times or more. V gene TRBV5-5 combines with J gene TRBJ2-1, with no clear D. V shed 4 bases and J shed 8 bases, with 7 bases lying between them. CDR1 is SGHKS, CDR2 YYEKEE, per germline (reference sequence). The CDR3 has 11 residues. The CDR3 DNA follows: TGTGCCAGCAGCCCCCACGATGAGCAGTTCTTC. Residues: CASSPHDEQFF.

The rearrangement uses TRBV20-1 and TRBJ1-5; D might be TRBD1 (5 bases). This CDR3 contains 15 residues. V was shortened by 0 bases and J by 4 bases, with 13 bases between the two germline ends. The germline CDR1 and CDR2 sequences are DFQATT and SNEGSKA (reference sequence). DNA of the CDR3: TGCAGTGCTAGAGATCTAACAGGAGTTAATCAGCCCCAGCATTTT. As protein: CSARDLTGVNQPQHF.

This clonotype was picked up a small number of times. The genes are TRBV28 and TRBJ2-7; D might be TRBD2 (6 bases). V was trimmed by 5 bases and J by 5 bases, leaving 13 bases between them. Germline CDR1 is MDHEN and CDR2 is SYDVKM. The CDR3 consists of 13 residues. The CDR3 sequence: CASSLNPGDEQYF. CDR3 sequence (DNA): TGTGCCAGCAGTCTTAATCCGGGGGACGAGCAGTACTTC.

This clonotype was recorded a few times. The chain recombines TRBV6-1 with TRBJ1-5; TRBD1 aligns across 9 bases. Germline-derived CDR1 and CDR2 are MNHNS and SASEGT. Unmatched junction bases numbered 1, after V lost 1 base and J lost 6 bases. This CDR3 region has 14 residues. In DNA form, the CDR3 reads TGTGCCAGCAGTGAAGGGACAGGGGTTCAGCCCCAGCATTTT. As protein: CASSEGTGVQPQHF.

This chain links TRBV7-8 with TRBJ1-2; the D gene is possibly TRBD1 (5 bases). The CDR3 has 16 residues. Germline loops: CDR1 SGHVS, CDR2 FQNEAQ. Trimming shortened V by 2 bases and J by 5 bases, and 18 bases separated the two germline ends. The CDR3 DNA reads as TGTGCCAGCAGCTTACGACAGTCAGCACGACTTTATGGCTACACCTTC. It yields the protein CASSLRQSARLYGYTF.

The J gene is TRBJ2-7, the V gene TRBV6-2 or TRBV6-3, with D possibly TRBD2 on 6 matching bases. V lost 2 bases and J 5 bases, leaving 16 bases between the germline ends. Germline assignment: CDR1 MNHEY and CDR2 SVGEGT. The CDR3 has 15 amino acids. The CDR3 reads CASSYGLSSVNEQYF. In nucleotides, the CDR3 is TGTGCCAGCAGTTACGGGCTTTCTAGCGTAAACGAGCAGTACTTC.